This T cell receptor beta chain was profiled in a study of identical twins. V was cut by 0 bases and J by 0 bases, with 6 bases left in between. The CDR3 loop spans 15 amino acids. From germline, CDR1 is LGHDT and CDR2 YNNKEL (reference sequence). Each cDNA held unique molecular identifiers, and template switching gave it a universal primer site. TCRdb re-analysed the 5' RACE reads in MiXCR, keeping a single row per CDR3 protein. The table records some 1,600,000 distinct CDR3 sequences, less than 40% of them present only once. Notes on the study in general: Models underestimated out-of-frame TCR alpha sharing in monozygotic twins.

All donors were healthy Caucasians. There are a few counts of this clonotype. Its antigen is still unknown. J is TRBJ1-3 and V is TRBV3-1; no reliable D call. The receptor's source is a newborn girl in good health. The sample consisted of cord blood. The CDR3 DNA reads TGTGCCAGCAGCCAAGAACGCCTCTCTGGAAACACCATATATTTT. This codes for CASSQERLSGNTIYF. The variable domain in full, with the rest retrieved from reference TRBV3-1 and TRBJ1-3, is DTAVSQTPKYLVTQMGNDKSIKCEQNLGHDTMYWYKQDSKKFLKIMFSYNNKELIINETVPNRFSPKSPDKAHLNLHINSLELGDSAVYFCASSQERLSGNTIYFGEGSWLTVV.